The 23 T cell receptor beta chains below all came from one sample that was sequenced in a study of T-cell memory formation after mild COVID-19. TCRdb called the 5' RACE reads again in MiXCR, with one record for every CDR3 protein. Counted here are over 500,000 distinct CDR3 sequences, 17% occurring once; the ten biggest clones make up about 8.6%. Material: PBMCs or a T cell subset sorted from them (not recorded which). The receptors originated from an adult woman who had mild COVID-19 (a few samples of this study predate the infection). Cell type and time point are not known.

The chain joins TRBV7-3 to TRBJ2-1; TRBD2 agrees at 9 bases. This CDR3 is built from 15 residues. V was pared by 2 bases and J by 5 bases, with 4 bases of the junction left unmatched. Germline V lookup: CDR1 SGHTA, CDR2 FQGTGA. The CDR3 sequence: CASSLAGGNNNEQFF. Here the CDR3 DNA reads TGTGCCAGCAGCTTAGCGGGGGGGAATAACAATGAGCAGTTCTTC.

This clonotype was picked up a small number of times. The chain joins TRBV10-3 to TRBJ1-1, with TRBD1 matching 8 bases. V shed 6 bases and J 1 base; nucleotides not matched to a gene: 4. Germline V gene lookup returns CDR1 ENHRY and CDR2 SYGVKD. This CDR3 is 14 amino acids long. The CDR3 bases are TGTGCCATCAGCGAGACAGGGGCGAACACTGAAGCTTTCTTT. Translated: CAISETGANTEAFF.

The sample holds a few counts of this clonotype. This chain uses TRBV5-1 with TRBJ1-1; a weak D match, TRBD1 (6 bases). V lost 4 bases and J 6 bases, leaving 22 bases between the germline ends. This CDR3 has 16 amino acids. Looked up from germline, CDR1 is SGHRS and CDR2 is YFSETQ. CDR3: CASSPTQGVVLAEAFF. In nucleotides, the CDR3 is TGCGCCAGCAGCCCAACACAGGGTGTCGTGCTCGCTGAAGCTTTCTTT. The complete variable domain, with remaining parts taken from reference TRBV5-1 and TRBJ1-1, reads KAGVTQTPRYLIKTRGQQVTLSCSPISGHRSVSWYQQTPGQGLQFLFEYFSETQRNKGNFPGRFSGRQFSNSRSEMNVSTLELGDSALYLCASSPTQGVVLAEAFFGQGTRLTVV.

This clonotype was seen a few times. The chain is built from TRBV7-9 and TRBJ2-7, with 7 bases aligning to TRBD1. CDR1 and CDR2 from the germline V gene are SEHNR and FQNEAQ (reference sequence). Unmatched junction bases numbered 8, after V lost 5 bases and J lost 4 bases. The CDR3 runs to 14 residues. CDR3 nucleotide sequence: TGTGCCAGCAGCCACAGGGACAGCCAATACGAGCAGTACTTC. As protein: CASSHRDSQYEQYF. Full variable domain (rest looked up from reference TRBV7-9 and TRBJ2-7): DTGVSQNPRHKITKRGQNVTFRCDPISEHNRLYWYRQTLGQGPEFLTYFQNEAQLEKSRLLSDRFSAERPKGSFSTLEIQRTEQGDSAMYLCASSHRDSQYEQYFGPGTRLTVT.

Comments on this clonotype: Mismatch with germline at one junction end may stem from a read error. This chain links TRBV7-3 with TRBJ2-2; 7 bases match TRBD2. The CDR3 is 14 residues long. The germline CDR1 and CDR2 sequences are SGHTA and FQGTGA. CDR3 sequence: CASSLLAATGELIF. The CDR3, as DNA: TGTGCCAGCAGCCTCCTAGCGGCAACCGGGGAGCTGATTTTT. Combining the CDR3 with reference TRBV7-3 and TRBJ2-2 gives the whole variable domain GAGVSQTPSNKVTEKGKYVELRCDPISGHTALYWYRQSLGQGPEFLIYFQGTGAADDSGLPNDRFFAVRPEGSVSTLKIQRTERGDSAVYLCASSLLAATGELIFGEGSRLTVL.

A few counts support this clonotype. The rearrangement joins TRBV4-1 to TRBJ2-7; 7 bases are a match to TRBD1. J gave up 5 bases and V 2 bases, and 15 bases lay outside the gene matches. The CDR3 spans 17 residues. Per germline, CDR1 MGHRA and CDR2 YSYEKL. In DNA, the CDR3 is TGCGCCAGCAGCCAACCTTTAAAGGGACAGCTTGGGAACGAGCAGTACTTC. This sequence encodes CASSQPLKGQLGNEQYF.

This clonotype was counted between two and nine times. The J gene is TRBJ2-2, the V gene TRBV20-1; 9 bases are shared with TRBD2. The CDR3 has 14 amino acids. The V gene's germline CDR1 is DFQATT and CDR2 SNEGSKA (reference sequence). The CDR3: CGGEKGAGGGELFF. CDR3 DNA sequence: TGCGGCGGCGAAAAGGGAGCGGGAGGCGGGGAGCTGTTTTTT.

The chain combines TRBV20-1 with TRBJ2-1, with a tentative D call TRBD2 (6 bases). CDR1 is DFQATT, CDR2 SNEGSKA, per germline (reference sequence). The length of the CDR3 is 15 residues. Trimming stripped 5 bases from V and 4 bases from J, with 18 bases between. CDR3 sequence reads: CSASPRDFSYNEQFF. DNA of the CDR3: TGCAGTGCTTCTCCCCGGGACTTCTCTTACAATGAGCAGTTCTTC.

This clonotype came up a few times. The rearrangement uses TRBV27 and TRBJ2-3; 11 bases agree with TRBD2. Trimming cost V 1 base and J 2 bases; bases outside gene matches: 8. This CDR3 is 18 amino acids long. CDR1 and CDR2 (germline): MNHEY, SMNVEV (reference sequence). The DNA for the CDR3 is TGTGCCAGCAGTTTATTTGGTACTAGCGGGAGAGACACAGATACGCAGTATTTT. This gives the protein CASSLFGTSGRDTDTQYF.

This clonotype turned up a few times. The J gene is TRBJ1-1, the V gene TRBV5-1; maybe TRBD1 (6 bases). This CDR3 is 15 amino acids long. Germline values: CDR1 SGHRS, CDR2 YFSETQ. Trimming took 0 bases from V and 2 from J, leaving 11 bases between them. CDR3 sequence: CASSLARGGNTEAFF. CDR3 DNA sequence: TGCGCCAGCAGCTTGGCTAGGGGGGGAAACACTGAAGCTTTCTTT.

This clonotype was observed a handful of times. The CDR3 sequence: CASSQDANRGIRNTIYF. CDR3 nucleotide sequence: TGCGCCAGCAGCCAAGACGCCAATCGGGGTATCCGGAACACCATATATTTT. The V call is TRBV4-3, the J call TRBJ1-3; D remains unclear. The CDR3 is 17 amino acids. V lost 0 bases and J 7 bases, leaving 19 bases between the germline ends. The V gene's germline CDR1 is LGHNA and CDR2 YSLEER.

With regard to this clonotype: Because the CDR3 is missing its conserved closing phenylalanine or tryptophan, this is likely a read error. V usage is TRBV18 and J usage is TRBJ2-4, with TRBD1 matching 7 bases. Germline V gives CDR1 KGHSH, CDR2 LQKENI. The trim removed 6 bases at V and 0 bases at J, leaving 8 bases unmatched. The CDR3 sequence is 16 residues long. The CDR3 spells CASSETGTVAKNIQYS. The DNA for the CDR3 is TGTGCCAGCTCGGAAACCGGGACAGTAGCCAAAAACATTCAGTACTCC.

J is TRBJ1-5 and V is TRBV7-2; tentative D call: TRBD1 (5 bases). V lost 1 base, J lost 9 bases, and 16 bases lay in between. CDR1 and CDR2 (germline): SGHTA, FQGNSA. This CDR3 contains 15 residues. The CDR3 spells CASSLEPQRGPPQHF. The DNA for the CDR3 is TGTGCCAGCAGCTTAGAGCCCCAAAGGGGTCCGCCCCAGCATTTT.

The V gene is TRBV7-3, the J gene TRBJ2-1; tentative D call: TRBD1 (5 bases). Germline V gene data show CDR1 as SGHTA and CDR2 as FQGTGA. V was shortened by 1 base and J by 9 bases, with 7 bases between the two germline ends. This CDR3 contains 12 residues. The CDR3 DNA sequence: TGTGCCAGCAGCTTAAATAGGGGTGAGCAGTTCTTC. The encoded protein is CASSLNRGEQFF.

This clonotype was seen ten or more times. V is TRBV24-1 and J is TRBJ2-1; TRBD1 is a possible D gene (5 bases). Looked up from germline, CDR1 is KGHDR and CDR2 is SFDVKD. This CDR3 has 17 residues. Between the trimmed V and J ends, which lost 4 bases and 0 bases, there was a span of 15 bases. The CDR3, as DNA: TGTGCCACCAGTGACCACCTAAGGGGAAGCTCCTACAATGAGCAGTTCTTC. Protein product: CATSDHLRGSSYNEQFF.

The J gene is TRBJ2-6, the V gene TRBV4-2; TRBD1 matches 8 bases. V shed 4 bases, J shed 14 bases, and the junction held 7 bases outside the gene matches. Germline loops: CDR1 LGHNA, CDR2 YNFKEQ. This CDR3 has 13 amino acids. In nucleotides, the CDR3 is TGTGCCAGCAGCCCGAGACAGGGGCGCATCCTGACTTTC. Protein product: CASSPRQGRILTF.

This clonotype has a handful of counts. The rearrangement links TRBV15 to TRBJ2-4, with TRBD1 matching 8 bases. The CDR3 has 12 residues. Germline CDR1 and CDR2: LNHNV and YYDKDF (reference sequence). V trimming: 8 bases; J trimming: 7 bases; junction bases outside the gene matches: 4. The CDR3 reads CATGQGENIQYF. CDR3 bases: TGTGCCACCGGACAGGGCGAGAACATTCAGTACTTC.

This clonotype was counted between two and nine times. The V call is TRBV7-9, the J call TRBJ2-1, with 8 nucleotides matching TRBD2. CDR3 length equals 15 residues. Germline CDR1 is SEHNR and CDR2 is FQNEAQ (reference sequence). Trimming at V came to 5 bases and at J to 11 bases, leaving 14 bases not matched to a gene. The CDR3 DNA reads as TGTGCCAGCAGCCACTTTCGCCGGGGGGGGGATCAGCAGTTCTTC. This codes for CASSHFRRGGDQQFF.

The chain combines TRBV7-2 with TRBJ1-1, with D uncertain. The germline V gene encodes CDR1 SGHTA and CDR2 FQGNSA. Deletions cut 4 bases from V and 7 bases from J, with 4 bases between. The CDR3 loop spans 10 amino acids. CDR3: CASSWVEAFF. CDR3 nucleotide sequence: TGTGCCAGCAGCTGGGTTGAAGCTTTCTTT.

The table lists this clonotype with a few counts. The V and J genes are TRBV5-1 and TRBJ1-1, with D possibly TRBD1 on 6 matching bases. The germline V gene encodes CDR1 SGHRS and CDR2 YFSETQ. V dropped 0 bases and J dropped 2 bases, with 11 bases sitting between them. CDR3 length: 15 residues. The CDR3 protein is CASSLGGQINTEAFF. The CDR3 bases are TGCGCCAGCAGCTTGGGGGGGCAGATTAACACTGAAGCTTTCTTT.

The rearrangement joins TRBV6-2 or TRBV6-3 to TRBJ1-5; D unresolved. V gave up 3 bases and J gave up 6 bases, with 12 bases separating them. Germline loops: CDR1 MNHEY, CDR2 SVGEGT. CDR3 length equals 14 residues. CDR3 region: CASSYLSGPQPQHF. The DNA for the CDR3 is TGTGCCAGCAGTTATTTGTCGGGTCCTCAGCCCCAGCATTTT.

This clonotype was found many times. The chain carries TRBV5-1 and TRBJ2-3, with a weak D call TRBD2 (6 bases). Germline V gene lookup returns CDR1 SGHRS and CDR2 YFSETQ. Trimming cost V 0 bases and J 2 bases, with 13 bases left between them. The CDR3 has 16 residues. The CDR3 sequence: CASSLALAFYTDTQYF. DNA of the CDR3: TGCGCCAGCAGCTTGGCACTAGCCTTTTACACAGATACGCAGTATTTT. Filled out from reference TRBV5-1 and TRBJ2-3, the complete variable domain reads KAGVTQTPRYLIKTRGQQVTLSCSPISGHRSVSWYQQTPGQGLQFLFEYFSETQRNKGNFPGRFSGRQFSNSRSEMNVSTLELGDSALYLCASSLALAFYTDTQYFGPGTRLTVL.

This clonotype appeared a few times. V is TRBV20-1 and J is TRBJ2-3; possibly TRBD2 for D (5 bases). Germline assignment: CDR1 DFQATT and CDR2 SNEGSKA (reference sequence). The CDR3 spans 14 residues. V was trimmed by 5 bases and J by 0 bases, leaving 12 bases between them. As DNA, the CDR3 is TGCAGTGCTCCTCGACGGGGAAGCACAGATACGCAGTATTTT. This encodes CSAPRRGSTDTQYF.